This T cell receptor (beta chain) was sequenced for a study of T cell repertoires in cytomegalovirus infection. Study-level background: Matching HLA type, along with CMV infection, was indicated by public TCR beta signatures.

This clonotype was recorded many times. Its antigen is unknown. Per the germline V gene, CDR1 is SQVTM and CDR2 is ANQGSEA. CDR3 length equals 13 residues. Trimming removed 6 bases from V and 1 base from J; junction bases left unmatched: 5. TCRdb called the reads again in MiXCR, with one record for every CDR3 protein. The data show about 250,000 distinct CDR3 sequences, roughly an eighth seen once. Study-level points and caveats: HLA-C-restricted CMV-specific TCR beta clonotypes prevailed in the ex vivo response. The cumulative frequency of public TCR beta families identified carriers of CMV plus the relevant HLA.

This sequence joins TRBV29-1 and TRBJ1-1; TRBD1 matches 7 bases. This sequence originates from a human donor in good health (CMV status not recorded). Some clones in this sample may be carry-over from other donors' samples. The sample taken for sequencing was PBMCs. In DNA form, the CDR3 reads TGCAGCGTAGACAGGGTGGCGAACACTGAAGCTTTCTTT. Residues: CSVDRVANTEAFF.